This T cell receptor (beta chain) was documented in a study of beta chain features in type 1 diabetes. Study-level results: TCRB CDR3 length was moderately but significantly reduced in all four CD4+ subsets of Type 1 diabetes patients.

CDR1 and CDR2 from the germline V gene are SNHLY and FYNNEI. The V and J ends lost 8 bases and 1 base respectively, with 5 bases between them. The CDR3 runs to 11 residues. Concerning this clone: Its specificity is unknown.

Of the isolated RNA, all was reverse transcribed, and so the sequenced material was expressed TCRB transcripts. Using immunoSEQ multiplex PCR, the repertoire was profiled, and TCRdb retains in-frame clones only, with some absent. The sample has 640,000 or so clones; over 10% are singletons. The rearrangement links TRBV2 to TRBJ1-1; D remains unclear. The source of this sequence is a man aged 18-30 years with type 1 diabetes. Sample: naive CD4+ T cells from blood. Here the CDR3 DNA reads TGTGCCAGCGGGCAGAACACTGAAGCTTTCTTT. This codes for CASGQNTEAFF.